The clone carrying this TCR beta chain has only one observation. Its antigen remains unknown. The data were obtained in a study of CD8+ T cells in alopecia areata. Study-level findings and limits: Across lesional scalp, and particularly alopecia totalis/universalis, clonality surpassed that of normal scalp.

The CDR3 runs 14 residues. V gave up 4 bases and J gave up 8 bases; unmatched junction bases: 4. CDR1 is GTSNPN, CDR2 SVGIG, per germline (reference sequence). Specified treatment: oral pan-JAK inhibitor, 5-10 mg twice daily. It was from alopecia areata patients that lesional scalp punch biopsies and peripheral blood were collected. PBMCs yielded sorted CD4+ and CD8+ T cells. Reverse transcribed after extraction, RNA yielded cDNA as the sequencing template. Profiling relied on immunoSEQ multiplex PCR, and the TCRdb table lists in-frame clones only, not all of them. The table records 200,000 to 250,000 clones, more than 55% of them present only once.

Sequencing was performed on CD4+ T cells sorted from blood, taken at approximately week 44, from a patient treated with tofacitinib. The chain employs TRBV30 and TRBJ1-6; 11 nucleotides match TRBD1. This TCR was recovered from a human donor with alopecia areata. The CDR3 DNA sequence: TGTGCCTGGACCGGGGACAGGGGGGATTCACCCCTCCACTTT. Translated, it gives CAWTGDRGDSPLHF.